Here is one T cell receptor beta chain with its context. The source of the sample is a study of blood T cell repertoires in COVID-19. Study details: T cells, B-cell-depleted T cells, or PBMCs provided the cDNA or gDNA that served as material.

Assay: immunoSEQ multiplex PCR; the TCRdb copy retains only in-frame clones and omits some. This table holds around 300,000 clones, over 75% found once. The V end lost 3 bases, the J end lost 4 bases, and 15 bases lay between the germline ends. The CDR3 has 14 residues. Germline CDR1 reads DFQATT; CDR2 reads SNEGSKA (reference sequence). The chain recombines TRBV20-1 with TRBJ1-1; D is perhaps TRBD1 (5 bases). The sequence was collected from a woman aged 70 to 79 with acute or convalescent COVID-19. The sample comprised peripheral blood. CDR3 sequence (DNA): TGCAGTGCTAGTCCGGGACTCAGCTTCACTGAAGCTTTCTTT. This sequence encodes CSASPGLSFTEAFF.